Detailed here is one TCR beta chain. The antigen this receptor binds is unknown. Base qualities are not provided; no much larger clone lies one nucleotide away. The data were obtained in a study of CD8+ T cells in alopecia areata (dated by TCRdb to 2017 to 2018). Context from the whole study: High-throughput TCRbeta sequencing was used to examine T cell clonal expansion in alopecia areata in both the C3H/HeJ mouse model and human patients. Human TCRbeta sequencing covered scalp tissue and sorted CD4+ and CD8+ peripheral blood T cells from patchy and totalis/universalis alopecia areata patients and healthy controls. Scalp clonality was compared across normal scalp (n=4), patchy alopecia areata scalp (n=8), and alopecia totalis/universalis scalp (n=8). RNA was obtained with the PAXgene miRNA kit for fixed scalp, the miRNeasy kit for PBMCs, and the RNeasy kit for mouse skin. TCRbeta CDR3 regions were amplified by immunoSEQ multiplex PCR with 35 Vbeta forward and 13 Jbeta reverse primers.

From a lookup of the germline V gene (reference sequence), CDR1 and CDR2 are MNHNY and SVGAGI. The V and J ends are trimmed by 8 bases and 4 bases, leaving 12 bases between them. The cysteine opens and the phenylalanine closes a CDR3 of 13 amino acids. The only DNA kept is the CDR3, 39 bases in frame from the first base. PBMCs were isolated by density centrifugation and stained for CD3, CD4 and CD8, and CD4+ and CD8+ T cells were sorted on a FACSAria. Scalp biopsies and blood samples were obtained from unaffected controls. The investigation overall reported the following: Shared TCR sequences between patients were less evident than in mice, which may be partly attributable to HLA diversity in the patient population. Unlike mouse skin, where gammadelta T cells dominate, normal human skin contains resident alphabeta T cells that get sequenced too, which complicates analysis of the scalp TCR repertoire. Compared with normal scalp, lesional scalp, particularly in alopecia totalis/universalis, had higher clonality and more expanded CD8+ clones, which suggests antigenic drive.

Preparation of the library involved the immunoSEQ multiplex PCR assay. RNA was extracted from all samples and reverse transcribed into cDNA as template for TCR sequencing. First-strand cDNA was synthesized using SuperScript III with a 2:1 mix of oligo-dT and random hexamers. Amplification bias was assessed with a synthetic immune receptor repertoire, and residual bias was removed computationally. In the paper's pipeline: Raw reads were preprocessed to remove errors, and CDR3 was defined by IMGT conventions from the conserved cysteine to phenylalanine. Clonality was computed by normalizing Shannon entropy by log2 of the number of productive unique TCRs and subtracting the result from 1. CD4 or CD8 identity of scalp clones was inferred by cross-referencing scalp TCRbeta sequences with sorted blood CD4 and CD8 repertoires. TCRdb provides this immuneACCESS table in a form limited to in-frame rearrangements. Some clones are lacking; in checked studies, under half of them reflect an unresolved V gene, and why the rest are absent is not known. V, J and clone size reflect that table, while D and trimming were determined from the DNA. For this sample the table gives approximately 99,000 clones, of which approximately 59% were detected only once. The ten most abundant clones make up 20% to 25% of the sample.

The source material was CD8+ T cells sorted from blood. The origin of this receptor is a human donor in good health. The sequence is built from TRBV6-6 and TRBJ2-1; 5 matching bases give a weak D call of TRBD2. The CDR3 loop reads CASQERPYNEQFF. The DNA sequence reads TGTGCCAGCCAAGAGCGGCCTTACAATGAGCAGTTCTTC.